This T cell receptor beta chain was captured in a study of CD4 T cell repertoires in COVID-19. The V gene's germline CDR1 is SGHTA and CDR2 FQGNSA. Between the trimmed V and J ends, which lost 1 base and 2 bases, there was a span of 7 bases. The CDR3 consists of 14 residues. TCRdb's copy holds only in-frame clones and misses some; the assay was immunoSEQ multiplex PCR. The data contain fewer than 100,000 clones, about four fifths of them singletons. This material consisted of CD4+ T cells from peripheral blood, taken after recovery from COVID-19. The chain employs TRBV7-2 and TRBJ2-3, with unresolved D. The receptor's source is a human donor who had COVID-19. The CDR3 sequence: CASSLESFTDTQYF. CDR3 nucleotides: TGTGCCAGCAGCTTAGAGAGTTTCACAGATACGCAGTATTTT.